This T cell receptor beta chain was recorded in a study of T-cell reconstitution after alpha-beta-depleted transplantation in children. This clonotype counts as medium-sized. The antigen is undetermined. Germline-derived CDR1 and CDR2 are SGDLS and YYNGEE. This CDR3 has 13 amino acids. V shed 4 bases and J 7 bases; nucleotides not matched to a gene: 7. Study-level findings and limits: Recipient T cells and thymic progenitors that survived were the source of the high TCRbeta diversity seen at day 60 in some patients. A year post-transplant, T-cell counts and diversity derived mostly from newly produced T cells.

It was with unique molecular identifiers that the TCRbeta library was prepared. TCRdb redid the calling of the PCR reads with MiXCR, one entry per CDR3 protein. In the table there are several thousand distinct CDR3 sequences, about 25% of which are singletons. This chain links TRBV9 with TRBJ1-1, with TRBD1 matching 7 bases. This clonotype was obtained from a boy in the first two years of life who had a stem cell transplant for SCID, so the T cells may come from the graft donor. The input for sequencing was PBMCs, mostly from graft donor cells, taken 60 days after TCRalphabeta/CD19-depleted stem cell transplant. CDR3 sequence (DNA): TGTGCCAGCAGCTTCAGAGGGGGCAGTGAAGCTTTCTTT. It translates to CASSFRGGSEAFF.